The 10 T cell receptor beta chains below come from one sample, sequenced in a study of blood T cell repertoires in COVID-19. Here immunoSEQ multiplex PCR was the method, and the copy in TCRdb shows in-frame clones only, minus some. This sample has some 60,000 clones; approximately 83% occur once, and the top ten carry about 9.4%. Material: peripheral blood. These receptors all stem from a man aged 50 to 60 with COVID-19, enrolled during active disease.

The rearrangement uses TRBV10-1 and TRBJ2-5, with 15 positions matching TRBD2. The CDR3 length is 16 residues. Germline CDR1 WNHNN, CDR2 SYGVQD (reference sequence). J was trimmed by 5 bases and V by 0 bases; bases with no gene match: 1. The CDR3: CASSESGTSGRETQYF. The CDR3, as DNA: TGCGCCAGCAGTGAGTCCGGGACTAGCGGGAGGGAGACCCAGTACTTC.

This chain links TRBV4-1 with TRBJ1-1; tentative D call: TRBD1 (6 bases). Germline V gene sequence: CDR1 MGHRA, CDR2 YSYEKL. This CDR3 comprises 16 residues. V gave up 2 bases and J gave up 0 bases, with 13 bases separating them. The CDR3 region has the DNA TGCGCCAGCAGCCAATCCAGGGGCAGTATGAACACTGAAGCTTTCTTT. Amino acids: CASSQSRGSMNTEAFF.

The chain carries TRBV7-2 and TRBJ2-1; 7 nucleotides line up with TRBD2. Germline V gene lookup returns CDR1 SGHTA and CDR2 FQGNSA. After removal of 2 bases from V and 5 bases from J, the junction contained 3 bases not matched to a gene. CDR3 length: 14 amino acids. The CDR3 is CASSLLAENNEQFF. The CDR3 bases are TGTGCCAGCAGCTTACTAGCGGAGAACAATGAGCAGTTCTTC.

The rearrangement links TRBV29-1 to TRBJ2-7; possible D gene TRBD1, 6 bases. The CDR3 is 14 amino acids. Germline CDR1 is SQVTM and CDR2 is ANQGSEA. Trimming cost V 6 bases and J 4 bases, with 19 bases left between them. The chain's CDR3 is CSVVGTLENYEQYF. The CDR3 region has the DNA TGCAGCGTCGTCGGGACATTAGAAAATTACGAGCAGTACTTC.

CDR3: CASSVNSGREHNEQFF. For the CDR3, the DNA is TGTGCCAGCAGCGTAAATAGCGGGAGGGAGCACAATGAGCAGTTCTTC. This chain links TRBV9 with TRBJ2-1; 11 positions match TRBD2. CDR3 size: 16 residues. The germline V gene encodes CDR1 SGDLS and CDR2 YYNGEE. The V segment lost 1 base and the J segment 5 bases; nucleotides outside the gene matches: 5.

V and J are TRBV4-1 and TRBJ1-2, with 7 bases that match TRBD1. V dropped 9 bases and J dropped 5; count of bases not matched to a gene: 12. CDR1 is MGHRA, CDR2 YSYEKL, per germline. The CDR3 runs to 14 residues. The CDR3 is CARLQGSADYGYTF. Here the CDR3 DNA reads TGCGCCAGGCTACAGGGGAGCGCCGATTATGGCTACACCTTC.

CDR3 protein: CASSLKETQYF. CDR3 coding DNA: TGTGCCAGCAGCCTAAAAGAGACCCAGTACTTC. This chain joins TRBV7-8 and TRBJ2-5; no definite D call. The CDR3 spans 11 residues. The ends were cut back, 5 bases at V and 3 bases at J, with 4 bases in the middle. CDR1 SGHVS and CDR2 FQNEAQ come from the germline V gene.

The V call is TRBV2, the J call TRBJ2-1; the match to TRBD2 covers 7 bases. The CDR3 is 15 amino acids. J gave up 7 bases and V 4 bases, and 10 bases lay outside the gene matches. CDR1 SNHLY and CDR2 FYNNEI come from the germline V gene. This CDR3 reads CASSVGRELQNEQFF. The CDR3 region has the DNA TGTGCCAGCAGTGTCGGGCGGGAGTTGCAGAATGAGCAGTTCTTC.

The rearrangement links TRBV5-1 to TRBJ1-1, with a possible D match to TRBD1 (6 bases). The germline gives CDR1 SGHRS, CDR2 YFSETQ. V dropped 4 bases and J dropped 4 bases, with 17 bases sitting between them. CDR3 length: 15 residues. The CDR3 region has the DNA TGCGCCAGCAGCCGTCGGCTTGGCAGGGGCACTGAAGCTTTCTTT. Its translation: CASSRRLGRGTEAFF.

V is TRBV9 and J is TRBJ1-1; no clear D gene. This CDR3 has 14 residues. Germline CDR1 SGDLS, CDR2 YYNGEE. Trimming cost V 2 bases and J 3 bases, with 11 bases left between them. CDR3 region: CASSVRSRDTEAFF. In DNA, the CDR3 is TGTGCCAGCAGCGTTCGGTCGAGAGACACTGAAGCTTTCTTT.